The clone carrying this T cell receptor beta chain was detected a few times. Profiling relied on immunoSEQ multiplex PCR, and the TCRdb table lists in-frame clones only, not all of them. This repertoire shows around 64,000 clones, roughly 90% found once; its top ten account for more than 4.5%. The data were taken from a study of blood T cell repertoires in COVID-19. The overall study: Collection of acute and convalescent COVID-19 samples took place in the United States, Italy and Spain.

This CDR3 is 15 amino acids long. Trimming cost V 0 bases and J 5 bases; bases outside gene matches: 5. Germline V gene sequence: CDR1 GTSNPN, CDR2 SVGIG (reference sequence). The gene calls are TRBV30 and TRBJ2-1, with 9 positions matching TRBD1. The receptor was derived from a man at least 80 years old in a cohort sampled during active COVID-19. The specimen sequenced was peripheral blood. The CDR3 DNA reads TGTGCCTGGAGTGTTAAGAGGACAGGGGACAATGAGCAGTTCTTC. It yields the protein CAWSVKRTGDNEQFF.